Listed below are T cell receptor beta chains from one sample, sequenced in a study of cytomegalovirus exposure and HLA in healthy donors. Sequenced by immunoSEQ multiplex PCR; TCRdb stores in-frame clones only, minus some. The sample has about 200,000 clones; about nine tenths are singletons. Sequences were obtained from PBMCs. These receptors all stem from a boy between 2 and 10 years old in good health and CMV-seronegative. CDR3s include the opening cysteine and the closing phenylalanine or tryptophan. The order of the fields is clone size, D gene, J gene, V gene, CDR3 protein, CDR3 DNA. D genes are given only for firm matches. For some rows the clone size is stated as once, few or many, or as a class when expanded; others skip it.

-,TRBD1,TRBJ1-5,TRBV11-2,CASGVQTGGDQPQHF,TGTGCCAGCGGGGTGCAGACAGGGGGGGATCAGCCCCAGCATTTT
-,-,TRBJ1-1,TRBV5-1,CASSLLGTGTEAFF,TGCGCCAGCAGCTTGTTAGGAACGGGCACTGAAGCTTTCTTT
-,-,TRBJ1-3,TRBV30,CAWSVSVATIYF,TGTGCCTGGAGTGTATCAGTCGCCACCATATATTTT
-,TRBD1,TRBJ2-5,TRBV6-1,CASSEVGQGGGETQYF,TGTGCCAGCAGTGAAGTCGGACAGGGTGGGGGAGAGACCCAGTACTTC
-,-,TRBJ2-3,TRBV11-3,CASSPVAGASTDTQYF,TGTGCCAGCAGCCCGGTGGCGGGGGCTAGCACAGATACGCAGTATTTT
-,-,TRBJ2-7,TRBV28,CASSPTLGGRSYEQYF,TGTGCCAGCAGTCCCACTTTGGGGGGTAGGTCCTACGAGCAGTACTTC
few,-,TRBJ1-1,TRBV29-1,CSVDRANTEAFF,TGCAGCGTTGACAGGGCGAACACTGAAGCTTTCTTT
-,TRBD2,TRBJ2-1,TRBV30,CAWRSGTSGDEPYNEQFF,TGTGCCTGGAGGTCCGGGACTAGCGGGGACGAACCCTACAATGAGCAGTTCTTC
-,TRBD1,TRBJ2-1,TRBV19,CASSIFGQGVKASFF,TGTGCCAGTAGTATCTTCGGACAGGGGGTTAAGGCGTCTTTCTTC
-,TRBD2,TRBJ2-1,TRBV30,CAWSVDPAGGNEQFF,TGTGCCTGGAGTGTAGACCCAGCGGGGGGCAATGAGCAGTTCTTC
-,TRBD1,TRBJ2-7,TRBV14,CASSQIAPGTASYEQYF,TGTGCCAGCAGCCAAATCGCCCCCGGGACAGCCTCCTACGAGCAGTACTTC
few,-,TRBJ1-5,TRBV6-1,CASSEGEGVGNQPQHF,TGTGCCAGCAGTGAAGGGGAAGGGGTCGGCAATCAGCCCCAGCATTTT
once,TRBD2,TRBJ2-7,TRBV13,CASSTSGTSGGRYEQYF,TGTGCCAGCAGCACGTCCGGGACTAGCGGGGGGCGGTACGAGCAGTACTTC
-,TRBD2,TRBJ2-5,TRBV5-1,CASSQGTSGGAYQETQYF,TGCGCCAGCAGCCAAGGGACTAGCGGGGGAGCGTACCAAGAGACCCAGTACTTC
once,-,TRBJ1-4,TRBV7-9,CASSFQEKLFF,TGTGCCAGCAGCTTCCAGGAAAAACTGTTTTTT
-,TRBD1,TRBJ1-4,TRBV28,CASSPDRDGEKLFF,TGTGCCAGCAGCCCGGACAGGGACGGAGAAAAACTGTTTTTT
-,-,TRBJ1-1,TRBV27,CASSLLIRGTEAFF,TGTGCCAGCAGTTTATTAATTAGGGGGACTGAAGCTTTCTTT
-,TRBD1,TRBJ1-4,TRBV6-1,CASSDRDRRVEKLFF,TGTGCCAGCAGTGATAGGGACAGGAGAGTTGAAAAACTGTTTTTT
-,TRBD1,TRBJ2-7,TRBV5-1,CASRADRVIDEQYF,TGCGCCAGCAGGGCGGACAGGGTAATCGACGAGCAGTACTTC
-,-,TRBJ2-5,TRBV28,CASSSIEQYF,TGTGCCAGCTCGAGTATAGAGCAGTACTTC
-,TRBD2,TRBJ2-1,TRBV7-9,CASSRRSTSGGPREQFF,TGTGCCAGCAGCCGACGATCTACTAGCGGGGGGCCCCGGGAGCAGTTCTTC
-,-,TRBJ2-7,TRBV4-2,CASSQGGMQFYEQYF,TGTGCCAGCAGCCAAGGAGGTATGCAGTTCTACGAGCAGTACTTC
-,-,TRBJ2-7,TRBV7-2,CASSLAHSGNYEQYF,TGTGCCAGCAGCTTAGCCCACAGCGGCAACTACGAGCAGTACTTC
-,TRBD1,TRBJ2-2,TRBV5-1,CASSTGTGYTGELFF,TGCGCCAGCAGCACGGGGACAGGGTACACCGGGGAGCTGTTTTTT
-,TRBD1,TRBJ1-2,TRBV6-1,CASSAGQGFGYTF,TGTGCCAGCAGTGCTGGACAGGGCTTTGGCTACACCTTC
-,-,TRBJ2-2,TRBV5-6,CASSLDRSGELFF,TGTGCCAGCAGCTTGGACAGGTCCGGGGAGCTGTTTTTT
-,-,TRBJ2-2,TRBV30,CAWSVGRELFF,TGTGCCTGGAGTGTTGGCCGGGAGCTGTTTTTT
-,-,TRBJ1-1,TRBV27,CAVRGQSNTEAFF,TGTGCTGTAAGAGGGCAGTCGAACACTGAAGCTTTCTTT
-,-,TRBJ1-1,TRBV10-3,CAISLNSLVSELRTEAFF,TGTGCCATCAGTCTGAACAGTTTGGTGTCTGAACTTAGGACTGAAGCTTTCTTT
-,TRBD2,TRBJ2-3,TRBV5-1,CASSPRTSGVVTDTQYF,TGCGCCAGCAGCCCCCGGACTAGCGGGGTTGTGACAGATACGCAGTATTTT
-,-,TRBJ2-1,TRBV7-3,CASSLTAWDSNEQFF,TGTGCCAGCAGCTTAACTGCCTGGGACTCCAATGAGCAGTTCTTC
few,TRBD1,TRBJ1-1,TRBV14,CASSQEGQLKAFF,TGTGCCAGCAGCCAAGAGGGACAGTTGAAGGCTTTCTTT
-,TRBD1,TRBJ2-7,TRBV18,CASSPSTGDHEQYF,TGTGCCAGCTCACCAAGTACAGGGGACCACGAGCAGTACTTC
few,TRBD1,TRBJ1-4,TRBV6-5,CASSYSTGEKLFF,TGTGCCAGCAGTTACTCGACAGGGGAAAAACTGTTTTTT
-,-,TRBJ1-1,TRBV13,CASSTGMNTEAFF,TGTGCCAGCAGCACAGGGATGAACACTGAAGCTTTCTTT
-,-,TRBJ2-3,TRBV19,CASSILGAETDTQYF,TGTGCCAGTAGTATTTTGGGGGCCGAGACAGATACGCAGTATTTT
-,-,TRBJ1-2,TRBV5-6,CASSSRDAGINYGYTF,TGTGCCAGCAGCAGCCGGGACGCGGGGATTAACTATGGCTACACCTTC
few,TRBD1,TRBJ1-1,TRBV6-1,CASSDYNRGTEAFF,TGTGCCAGCAGTGATTACAACAGGGGTACTGAAGCTTTCTTT
-,TRBD2,TRBJ2-3,TRBV5-4,CASSLSSGGVLRDTQYF,TGTGCCAGCAGCTTGAGTAGCGGGGGGGTATTAAGAGATACGCAGTATTTT
-,TRBD2,TRBJ2-1,TRBV10-2,CASSLTSGTYNEQFF,TGCGCCAGCAGCTTAACTAGCGGTACCTACAATGAGCAGTTCTTC
-,TRBD2,TRBJ2-5,TRBV9,CASSVIAGEETQYF,TGTGCCAGCAGCGTAATAGCGGGAGAAGAGACCCAGTACTTC
once,TRBD2,TRBJ2-1,TRBV19,CASSMLAGSSYNEQFF,TGTGCCAGTAGTATGCTAGCGGGGAGCTCCTACAATGAGCAGTTCTTC
-,-,TRBJ2-7,TRBV6-1,CASSPQVGVYEQYF,TGTGCCAGCAGTCCCCAAGTGGGAGTCTACGAGCAGTACTTC
-,TRBD2,TRBJ2-3,TRBV5-1,CASSFKTSGSSTDMQYF,TGCGCCAGCAGCTTCAAAACTAGCGGGTCTAGCACAGATATGCAGTATTTT
-,TRBD1,TRBJ2-2,TRBV5-6,CASSLDRGVLTGELFF,TGTGCCAGCAGCTTGGACAGGGGGGTGCTCACCGGGGAGCTGTTTTTT
-,TRBD1,TRBJ2-7,TRBV29-1,CSVEVRTGGEQYF,TGCAGCGTTGAAGTCCGGACAGGGGGCGAGCAGTACTTC
-,TRBD1,TRBJ2-3,TRBV5-1,CASSLGRDRGKDTQYF,TGCGCCAGCAGCTTGGGCCGGGACAGGGGGAAAGATACGCAGTATTTT
-,TRBD2,TRBJ2-5,TRBV7-2,CASALTSGRYQETQYF,TGTGCCAGTGCCTTAACTAGCGGGAGGTACCAAGAGACCCAGTACTTC
-,TRBD2,TRBJ2-5,TRBV7-8,CASSSSPRLAGGIETQYF,TGTGCCAGCAGCTCCTCACCTAGACTAGCGGGGGGGATAGAGACCCAGTACTTC
-,-,TRBJ2-3,TRBV7-8,CASSETAGGRTDTQYF,TGTGCCAGCAGCGAAACGGCAGGGGGGCGCACAGATACGCAGTATTTT
-,TRBD1,TRBJ2-3,TRBV5-1,CASSGGQGISDTQYF,TGCGCCAGCAGCGGGGGACAGGGAATTTCAGATACGCAGTATTTT
-,TRBD1,TRBJ1-2,TRBV27,CASGDRGHDYTF,TGTGCCAGCGGTGACAGGGGGCACGACTACACCTTC
-,-,TRBJ1-1,TRBV9,CASSAQPSGEAFF,TGTGCCAGCAGCGCACAACCGTCAGGAGAAGCTTTCTTT
-,-,TRBJ2-7,TRBV5-1,CASSFYRDPLSYEQYF,TGCGCCAGCAGCTTTTACAGGGACCCACTCTCCTACGAGCAGTACTTC
-,-,TRBJ2-7,TRBV7-9,CSSSSRRAQDEQYF,TGTTCCAGCAGCTCGCGAAGAGCCCAAGACGAGCAGTACTTC
-,TRBD2,TRBJ2-7,TRBV10-1,CASSILSGRGDYEQYF,TGCGCCAGCAGTATACTTAGCGGGAGGGGGGACTACGAGCAGTACTTC
-,-,TRBJ2-2,TRBV18,CASSQMSGELFF,TGTGCCAGCTCACAGATGAGCGGGGAGCTGTTTTTT